This T cell receptor beta chain was captured in a study of T cells in Graves' hyperthyroidism and ophthalmopathy. Overall study: Peripheral blood was secured at the point of initial diagnosis, before any treatment.

Fresh peripheral blood, around 10 ml, yielded the PBMCs. This clonotype was picked up many times. What was amplified from RNA transcripts were TCR beta CDR3 regions. An initial round of RT-PCR targeting the TCR CDR3 relied on the HTBI primer set. TCRdb reanalysed the multiplex PCR reads using MiXCR and keeps one entry per CDR3 protein. Counted here are more than 350,000 distinct CDR3 sequences, 15% occurring once; the ten biggest clones make up roughly 20%. Trimming at V came to 6 bases and at J to 1 base, leaving 5 bases not matched to a gene. This CDR3 has 16 amino acids. Germline V gene lookup returns CDR1 SGHAT and CDR2 FQNNGV.

The chain couples TRBV11-2 to TRBJ2-2, with 10 nucleotides matching TRBD2. The source material was blood. This receptor was identified in a woman aged 60 to 75 with Graves' ophthalmopathy. CDR3: CASRGGLARNTGELFF. CDR3 DNA: TGTGCCAGCAGAGGGGGACTAGCGAGGAACACCGGGGAGCTGTTTTTT.